Below are 27 T cell receptor beta chains sequenced from a single sample in a study of cytomegalovirus exposure and HLA in healthy donors. Produced via immunoSEQ multiplex PCR; TCRdb's table is partial and in-frame only. The sample yields more than 200,000 clones, roughly 84% seen once. The source material was PBMCs. The receptor set was obtained from a man aged 18-30 years in good health and CMV-seropositive.

The chain carries TRBV6-4 and TRBJ2-3, with D maybe TRBD1 (5 bases). Looked up from germline, CDR1 is MRHNA and CDR2 is SNTAGT. V dropped 6 bases and J dropped 0 bases, with 13 bases sitting between them. This CDR3 is 15 amino acids long. The CDR3 coding sequence is TGTGCCAGCAGACCTCCAGGGCCTAGCACAGATACGCAGTATTTT. Its protein product is CASRPPGPSTDTQYF.

V gene TRBV2 combines with J gene TRBJ2-1, with 8 bases that match TRBD2. This CDR3 is built from 15 residues. Looked up from germline, CDR1 is SNHLY and CDR2 is FYNNEI. With 2 bases clipped from V and 6 bases from J, the junction kept 6 bases outside the gene matches. The CDR3 is CASSERLAIANEQFF. The CDR3 coding sequence is TGTGCCAGCAGTGAAAGACTAGCGATCGCCAATGAGCAGTTCTTC.

The table lists this clone with a count of one. V and J are TRBV6-5 and TRBJ2-1, with TRBD2 matching 8 bases. Germline V gene lookup returns CDR1 MNHEY and CDR2 SVGAGI. The CDR3 spans 14 residues. J gave up 7 bases and V 4 bases, and 6 bases lay outside the gene matches. This CDR3 reads CASSSPGLVNEQFF. In DNA form, the CDR3 reads TGTGCCAGCAGTTCCCCGGGACTAGTAAATGAGCAGTTCTTC.

CDR3 in amino acids: CASSWGQGTYEQYF. In DNA, the CDR3 is TGCGCCAGCAGCTGGGGACAGGGCACCTACGAGCAGTACTTC. The chain couples TRBV5-1 to TRBJ2-7; TRBD1 matches 9 bases. The CDR3 has 14 amino acids. Germline CDR1 SGHRS, CDR2 YFSETQ. V shed 3 bases and J 2 bases; nucleotides not matched to a gene: 3.

The gene calls are TRBV21-1 and TRBJ2-3; the tabulated D call, TRBD1, remains unverified against the DNA. TRBV21-1 is described as a pseudogene. This CDR3 region has 17 residues. CDR3 in DNA: TGTGCCAGCAGCAAATCCGTACAGGGGCTGGAGGCAGATACGCAGTATTTT. Encoded protein: CASSKSVQGLEADTQYF.

The chain carries TRBV19 and TRBJ1-2; D call uncertain. The germline gives CDR1 LNHDA, CDR2 SQIVND (reference sequence). The CDR3 is 14 residues long. Trimming took 5 bases from V and 2 from J, leaving 12 bases between them. The CDR3 reads CASSRVDGNYGYTF. CDR3 in DNA: TGTGCCAGTAGTCGGGTTGATGGAAACTATGGCTACACCTTC.

CDR3 sequence: CASSRSLGGYTF. CDR3 nucleotides: TGTGCCAGCAGCCGATCTCTCGGTGGCTACACCTTC. The J gene is TRBJ1-2, the V gene TRBV5-6; D uncertain. The CDR3 sequence is 12 residues long. With 4 bases removed from V and 7 bases from J, the gap between germline ends came to 11 bases. Germline V CDR1 and CDR2: SGHDT, YYEEEE.

This rearrangement joins TRBV30 to TRBJ2-1; weak D call: TRBD2 (5 bases). CDR1 and CDR2 from the germline V gene are GTSNPN and SVGIG (reference sequence). The CDR3 is made up of 14 amino acids. The ends were cut back, 5 bases at V and 9 bases at J, with 20 bases in the middle. The CDR3 DNA follows: TGTGCCTGGGGCATAGGACTCGGCCTCTTTGAGCAGTTCTTC. Translating gives CAWGIGLGLFEQFF. Together with reference TRBV30 and TRBJ2-1, the CDR3 gives the full variable domain: SQTIHQWPATLVQPVGSPLSLECTVEGTSNPNLYWYRQAAGRGLQLLFYSVGIGQISSEVPQNLSASRPQDRQFILSSKKLLLSDSGFYLCAWGIGLGLFEQFFGPGTRLTVL.

The chain joins TRBV19 to TRBJ1-1; D is unclear. The CDR3 is 13 residues long. Trimming stripped 1 base from V and 4 bases from J, with 7 bases between. Germline V gene lookup returns CDR1 LNHDA and CDR2 SQIVND (reference sequence). CDR3 sequence: CASSIVPGTEAFF. DNA for the CDR3: TGTGCCAGTAGTATAGTACCGGGCACTGAAGCTTTCTTT.

This chain joins TRBV21-1 and TRBJ1-1; TRBD1, the table's D call, was not compared with the DNA. TRBV21-1 is a documented pseudogene. This CDR3 comprises 15 residues. The CDR3 is CASSNRTAPNTEAFF. CDR3 nucleotides: TGTGCCAGCAGCAACCGAACAGCCCCGAACACTGAAGCTTTCTTT.

The V gene is TRBV9, the J gene TRBJ1-4; TRBD1 might be the D (5 bases). V lost 4 bases to trimming and J lost 4 bases, with 11 bases between them. Germline CDR1 SGDLS, CDR2 YYNGEE. The CDR3 contains 14 residues. This CDR3 reads CASSSGHINEKLFF. As DNA, the CDR3 is TGTGCCAGCAGCTCAGGACACATTAATGAAAAACTGTTTTTT.

The rearrangement joins TRBV5-6 to TRBJ2-4; 7 bases align to TRBD1. The CDR3 runs 14 residues. The germline CDR1 and CDR2 sequences are SGHDT and YYEEEE. V trimming: 0 bases; J trimming: 6 bases; junction bases outside the gene matches: 3. The chain's CDR3 is CASSLGQGLNIQYF. The CDR3 DNA is TGTGCCAGCAGCTTGGGACAGGGTTTAAACATTCAGTACTTC.

The chain recombines TRBV13 with TRBJ2-5; 12 nucleotides match TRBD2. The CDR3 runs 19 residues. Germline V gene lookup returns CDR1 PRHDT and CDR2 FYEKMQ (reference sequence). V lost 5 bases to trimming and J lost 5 bases; unmatched junction nucleotides: 18. DNA of the CDR3: TGTGCCAGCAGCCCGAGACAGGCCCGACTAGCGGGGGTAGGGGAGACCCAGTACTTC. It encodes CASSPRQARLAGVGETQYF.

This clone appeared a single time. The chain employs TRBV20-1 and TRBJ1-1; unclear D gene. Trimming pared 7 bases from V and 4 bases from J, leaving 10 bases between. The germline V gene encodes CDR1 DFQATT and CDR2 SNEGSKA (reference sequence). The CDR3 totals 11 residues. The CDR3 DNA follows: TGCAGTGGGAAAGGTAGCACTGAAGCTTTCTTT. Residues: CSGKGSTEAFF.

This clone was seen at least ten times. The V gene is TRBV2, the J gene TRBJ2-2; 10 positions agree with TRBD2. V was clipped by 9 bases and J by 7 bases; unmatched bases: 17. From germline, CDR1 is SNHLY and CDR2 FYNNEI. The CDR3 spans 17 residues. The CDR3 spells CASSLAGALMSGGELFF. In DNA form, the CDR3 reads TGTGCCAGTTCCCTAGCGGGAGCCCTGATGTCGGGCGGGGAGCTGTTTTTT.

The chain is built from TRBV2 and TRBJ2-1; D is unresolved. Germline V gene data show CDR1 as SNHLY and CDR2 as FYNNEI. V dropped 2 bases and J dropped 12 bases, with 17 bases sitting between them. The CDR3 sequence is 14 residues long. The CDR3 sequence: CASSEPRSRVGQFF. The CDR3 bases are TGTGCCAGCAGTGAACCTCGCTCCCGAGTCGGGCAGTTCTTC.

The chain employs TRBV5-5 and TRBJ2-1; D could derive from TRBD1 or TRBD2 (5 bases each). The CDR3 totals 11 residues. Germline V gives CDR1 SGHKS, CDR2 YYEKEE (reference sequence). The V and J ends lost 10 bases and 4 bases respectively, with 9 bases between them. The CDR3 nucleotides are TGTGCCGGGGGACCTTACAATGAGCAGTTCTTC. Translating it yields CAGGPYNEQFF.

The gene calls are TRBV6-1 and TRBJ1-2; 8 bases fit TRBD1. Germline CDR1 is MNHNS and CDR2 is SASEGT. This CDR3 region has 14 residues. Trimming at V came to 7 bases and at J to 7 bases, leaving 11 bases not matched to a gene. For the CDR3, the DNA is TGTGCCAGCAAACCAGGGGGCAGAGAGGGTGGCTACACCTTC. It encodes CASKPGGREGGYTF.

This chain joins TRBV7-8 and TRBJ1-2, with D perhaps matching TRBD1 (6 bases). The V gene's germline CDR1 is SGHVS and CDR2 FQNEAQ. The CDR3 is 14 amino acids. V shed 1 base and J shed 10 bases, with 16 bases lying between them. The CDR3 region is CASSLVGGLYPYTF. For the CDR3, the DNA is TGTGCCAGCAGCTTAGTGGGGGGCCTGTATCCCTACACCTTC.

The chain carries TRBV19 and TRBJ1-2, with D perhaps matching TRBD1 (5 bases). V dropped 6 bases and J dropped 7 bases, with 15 bases sitting between them. The germline CDR1 and CDR2 sequences are LNHDA and SQIVND (reference sequence). The CDR3 is 13 residues long. The DNA of the CDR3 is TGTGCCAGTAGAGCGACAGCGACCGTTGGCTACACCTTC. Encoded protein: CASRATATVGYTF.

The chain links TRBV20-1 to TRBJ2-7; the D is unclear. CDR3 length: 11 residues. With 7 bases removed from V and 4 bases from J, the gap between germline ends came to 11 bases. Germline values: CDR1 DFQATT, CDR2 SNEGSKA (reference sequence). The CDR3 DNA follows: TGCAGTGTCCAATCGGCATACGAGCAGTACTTC. Protein product: CSVQSAYEQYF.

The CDR3 reads CASSLGQSNYGYTF. CDR3 nucleotide sequence: TGTGCCAGCAGCTTAGGACAGAGCAACTATGGCTACACCTTC. The genes are TRBV13 and TRBJ1-2; D is uncertain. Trimming removed 0 bases from V and 2 bases from J, with 7 bases in between. Germline CDR1 is PRHDT and CDR2 is FYEKMQ (reference sequence). This CDR3 comprises 14 residues.

In the case of this clone: A clone one base away is much larger, so this may be a read error. The sample contains more than one DNA sequence encoding this CDR3. V and J are TRBV6-5 and TRBJ2-5; D gene unclear. The CDR3 runs 14 residues. CDR1 MNHEY and CDR2 SVGAGI come from the germline V gene. The V end lost 0 bases, the J end lost 2 bases, and 7 bases lay between the germline ends. The DNA for the CDR3 is TGTGCCAGCAGTTACTCGTACAGACAAGAGACCCAGTACTTC. Protein product: CASSYSYRQETQYF.

The chain's CDR3 is CSVEDRGEQYF. The CDR3 DNA reads as TGCAGCGTTGAGGACAGGGGGGAGCAGTACTTC. The chain uses TRBV29-1 and TRBJ2-7; 10 bases fit TRBD1. The trim removed 3 bases at V and 7 bases at J, leaving 0 bases unmatched. CDR1 is SQVTM, CDR2 ANQGSEA, per germline. CDR3 length equals 11 residues.

The rearrangement joins TRBV4-2 to TRBJ2-5; 10 bases fit TRBD2. The V and J ends lost 4 bases and 5 bases, in that order; junction bases with no gene match: 19. This CDR3 has 19 amino acids. The germline gives CDR1 LGHNA, CDR2 YNFKEQ. The CDR3 nucleotides read TGTGCCAGCAGCCCGGGACAGAGAGTCCTAGCGGGAGAGGGGGAGACCCAGTACTTC. It encodes CASSPGQRVLAGEGETQYF.

The chain has TRBV7-2 and TRBJ2-3; D might be TRBD1 or TRBD2, each matching 5 bases. V was clipped by 5 bases and J by 8 bases, with 17 bases between them. CDR3 size: 14 residues. Germline loops: CDR1 SGHTA, CDR2 FQGNSA. CDR3 protein: CASSQDFAGGTQYF. As DNA, the CDR3 is TGTGCCAGCAGCCAGGACTTCGCTGGGGGTACGCAGTATTTT.

The V gene is TRBV7-9, the J gene TRBJ2-2, with 9 bases fitting TRBD2. V gave up 3 bases and J gave up 7 bases; unmatched junction bases: 3. Germline CDR1 is SEHNR and CDR2 is FQNEAQ (reference sequence). The CDR3 length is 14 residues. The CDR3 is CASSLETSGGELFF. CDR3 bases: TGTGCCAGCAGCTTGGAGACTAGCGGCGGGGAGCTGTTTTTT.